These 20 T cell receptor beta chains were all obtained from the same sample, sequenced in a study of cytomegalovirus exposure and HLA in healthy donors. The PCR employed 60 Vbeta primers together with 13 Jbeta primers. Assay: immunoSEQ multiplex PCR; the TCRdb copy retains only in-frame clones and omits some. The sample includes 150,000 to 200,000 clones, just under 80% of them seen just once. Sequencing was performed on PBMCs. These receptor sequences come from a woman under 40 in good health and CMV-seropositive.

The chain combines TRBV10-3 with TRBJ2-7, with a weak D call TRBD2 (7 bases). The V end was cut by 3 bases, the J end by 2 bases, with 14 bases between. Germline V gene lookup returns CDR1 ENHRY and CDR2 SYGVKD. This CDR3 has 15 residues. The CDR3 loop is CAISDRGAGAYEQYF. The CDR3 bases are TGTGCCATCAGTGACCGGGGGGCAGGGGCCTACGAGCAGTACTTC.

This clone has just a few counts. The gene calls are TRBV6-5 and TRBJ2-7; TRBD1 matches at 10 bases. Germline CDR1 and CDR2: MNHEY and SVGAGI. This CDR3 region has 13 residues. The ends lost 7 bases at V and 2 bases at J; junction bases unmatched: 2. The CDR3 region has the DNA TGTGCCAGCACCGGGACAGGGGCCTACGAGCAGTACTTC. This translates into CASTGTGAYEQYF.

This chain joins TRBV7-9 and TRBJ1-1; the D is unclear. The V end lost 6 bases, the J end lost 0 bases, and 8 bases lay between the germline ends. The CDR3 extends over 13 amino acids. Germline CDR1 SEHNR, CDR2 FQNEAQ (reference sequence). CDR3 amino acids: CASSRVVNTEAFF. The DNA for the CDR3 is TGTGCCAGCAGTCGGGTAGTGAACACTGAAGCTTTCTTT.

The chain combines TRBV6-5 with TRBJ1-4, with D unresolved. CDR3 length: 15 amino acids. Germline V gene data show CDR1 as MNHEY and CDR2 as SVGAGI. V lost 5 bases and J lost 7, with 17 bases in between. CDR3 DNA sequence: TGTGCCAGCAGTCCCGAGGCACCCTACGCTGAAAAACTGTTTTTT. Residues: CASSPEAPYAEKLFF.

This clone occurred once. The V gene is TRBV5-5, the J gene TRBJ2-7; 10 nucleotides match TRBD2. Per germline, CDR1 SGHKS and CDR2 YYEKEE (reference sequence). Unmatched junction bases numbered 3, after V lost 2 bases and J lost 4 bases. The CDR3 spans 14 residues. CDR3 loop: CASSFSGGFYEQYF. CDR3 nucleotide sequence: TGTGCCAGCAGCTTTAGCGGGGGGTTTTACGAGCAGTACTTC. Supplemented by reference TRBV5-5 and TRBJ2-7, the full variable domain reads DAGVTQSPTHLIKTRGQQVTLRCSPISGHKSVSWYQQVLGQGPQFIFQYYEKEERGRGNFPDRFSARQFPNYSSELNVNALLLGDSALYLCASSFSGGFYEQYFGPGTRLTVT.

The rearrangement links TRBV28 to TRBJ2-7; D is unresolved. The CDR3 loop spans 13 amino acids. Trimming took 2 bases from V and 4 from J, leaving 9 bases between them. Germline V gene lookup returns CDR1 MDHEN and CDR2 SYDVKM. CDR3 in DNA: TGTGCCAGCAGTTTAGCTAGGCGGTACGAGCAGTACTTC. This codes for CASSLARRYEQYF. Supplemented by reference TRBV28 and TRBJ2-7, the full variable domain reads DVKVTQSSRYLVKRTGEKVFLECVQDMDHENMFWYRQDPGLGLRLIYFSYDVKMKEKGDIPEGYSVSREKKERFSLILESASTNQTSMYLCASSLARRYEQYFGPGTRLTVT.

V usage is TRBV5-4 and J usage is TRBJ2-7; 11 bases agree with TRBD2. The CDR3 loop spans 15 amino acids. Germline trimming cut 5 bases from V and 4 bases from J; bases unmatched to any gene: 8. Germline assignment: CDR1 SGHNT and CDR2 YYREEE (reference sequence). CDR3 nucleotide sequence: TGTGCCAGCAGTCCTGCCGGGACTAGCGGATACGAGCAGTACTTC. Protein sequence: CASSPAGTSGYEQYF.

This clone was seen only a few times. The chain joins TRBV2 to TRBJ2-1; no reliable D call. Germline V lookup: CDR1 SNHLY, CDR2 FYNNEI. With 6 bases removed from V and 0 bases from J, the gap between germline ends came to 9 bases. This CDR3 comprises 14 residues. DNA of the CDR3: TGTGCCAGCAGATTGAGGAGCTCCTACAATGAGCAGTTCTTC. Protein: CASRLRSSYNEQFF.

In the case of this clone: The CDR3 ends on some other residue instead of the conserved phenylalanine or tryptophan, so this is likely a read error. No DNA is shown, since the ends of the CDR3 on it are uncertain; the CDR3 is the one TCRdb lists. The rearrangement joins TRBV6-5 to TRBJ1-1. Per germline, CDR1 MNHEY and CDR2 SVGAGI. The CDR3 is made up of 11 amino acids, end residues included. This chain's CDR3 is CASSYGGACFL.

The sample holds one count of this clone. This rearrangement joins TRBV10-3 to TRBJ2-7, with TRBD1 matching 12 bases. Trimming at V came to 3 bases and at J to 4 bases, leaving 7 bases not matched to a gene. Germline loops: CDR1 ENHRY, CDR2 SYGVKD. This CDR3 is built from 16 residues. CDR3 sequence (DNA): TGTGCCATCAGTGATCCCGGGACAGGGGGCAGATACGAGCAGTACTTC. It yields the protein CAISDPGTGGRYEQYF.

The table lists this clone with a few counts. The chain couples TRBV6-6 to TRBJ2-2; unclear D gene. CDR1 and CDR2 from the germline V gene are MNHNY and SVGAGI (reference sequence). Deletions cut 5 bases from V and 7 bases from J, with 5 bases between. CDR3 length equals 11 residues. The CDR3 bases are TGTGCCAGCAGTCACGGCGGGGAGCTGTTTTTT. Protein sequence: CASSHGGELFF.

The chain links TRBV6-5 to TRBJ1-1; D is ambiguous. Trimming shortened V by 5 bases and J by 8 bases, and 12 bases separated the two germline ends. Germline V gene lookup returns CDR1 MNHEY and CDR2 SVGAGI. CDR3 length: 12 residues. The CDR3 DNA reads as TGTGCCAGCAGTATTTACATGGGCGAAGCTTTCTTT. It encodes CASSIYMGEAFF.

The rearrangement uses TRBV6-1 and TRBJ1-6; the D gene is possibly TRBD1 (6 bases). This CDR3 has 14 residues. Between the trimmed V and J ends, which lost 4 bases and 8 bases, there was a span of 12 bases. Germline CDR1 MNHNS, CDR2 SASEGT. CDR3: CASSGGQVYSPLHF. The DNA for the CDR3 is TGTGCCAGCAGTGGGGGGCAGGTATATTCACCCCTCCACTTT.

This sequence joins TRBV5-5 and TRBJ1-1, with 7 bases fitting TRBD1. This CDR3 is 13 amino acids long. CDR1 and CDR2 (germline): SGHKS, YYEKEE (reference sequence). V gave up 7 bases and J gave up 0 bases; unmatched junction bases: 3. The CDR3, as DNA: TGTGCCAGCCTAGGGGGCATGAACACTGAAGCTTTCTTT. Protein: CASLGGMNTEAFF.

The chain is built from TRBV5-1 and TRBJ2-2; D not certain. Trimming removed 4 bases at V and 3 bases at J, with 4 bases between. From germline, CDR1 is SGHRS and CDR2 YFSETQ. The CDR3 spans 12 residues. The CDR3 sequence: CASSQDTGELFF. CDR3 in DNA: TGCGCCAGCAGCCAGGACACCGGGGAGCTGTTTTTT.

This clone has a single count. The CDR3 DNA reads as TGTGCCAGCAGTGTATCCGGGACAGGGGCAACTAATGAAAAACTGTTTTTT. Translation: CASSVSGTGATNEKLFF. V usage is TRBV2 and J usage is TRBJ1-4; 10 bases align to TRBD1. V was pared by 4 bases and J by 0 bases, with 5 bases of the junction left unmatched. This CDR3 region has 17 residues. Germline loops: CDR1 SNHLY, CDR2 FYNNEI.

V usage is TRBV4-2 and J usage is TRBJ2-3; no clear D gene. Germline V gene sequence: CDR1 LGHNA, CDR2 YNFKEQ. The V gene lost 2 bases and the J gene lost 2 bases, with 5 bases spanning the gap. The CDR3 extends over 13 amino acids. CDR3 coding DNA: TGTGCCAGCAGCCAACCCCACACAGATACGCAGTATTTT. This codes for CASSQPHTDTQYF.

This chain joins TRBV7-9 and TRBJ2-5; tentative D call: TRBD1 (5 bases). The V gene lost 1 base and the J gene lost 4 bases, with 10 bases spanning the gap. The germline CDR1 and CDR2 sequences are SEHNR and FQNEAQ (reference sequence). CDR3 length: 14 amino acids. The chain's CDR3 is CASSLEQERETQYF. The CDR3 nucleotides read TGTGCCAGCAGCTTAGAACAGGAGCGAGAGACCCAGTACTTC.

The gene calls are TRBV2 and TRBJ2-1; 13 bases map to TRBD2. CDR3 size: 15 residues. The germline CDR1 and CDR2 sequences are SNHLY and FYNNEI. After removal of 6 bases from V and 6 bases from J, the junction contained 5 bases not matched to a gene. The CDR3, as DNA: TGTGCCAGCAGACTAGCGGGAGGGCCGGGCAATGAGCAGTTCTTC. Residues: CASRLAGGPGNEQFF.

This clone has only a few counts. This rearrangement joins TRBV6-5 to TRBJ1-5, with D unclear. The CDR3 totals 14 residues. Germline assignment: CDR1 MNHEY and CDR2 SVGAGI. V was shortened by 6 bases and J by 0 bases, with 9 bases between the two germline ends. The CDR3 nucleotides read TGTGCCAGCAGACAGACCTATAGCAATCAGCCCCAGCATTTT. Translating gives CASRQTYSNQPQHF.